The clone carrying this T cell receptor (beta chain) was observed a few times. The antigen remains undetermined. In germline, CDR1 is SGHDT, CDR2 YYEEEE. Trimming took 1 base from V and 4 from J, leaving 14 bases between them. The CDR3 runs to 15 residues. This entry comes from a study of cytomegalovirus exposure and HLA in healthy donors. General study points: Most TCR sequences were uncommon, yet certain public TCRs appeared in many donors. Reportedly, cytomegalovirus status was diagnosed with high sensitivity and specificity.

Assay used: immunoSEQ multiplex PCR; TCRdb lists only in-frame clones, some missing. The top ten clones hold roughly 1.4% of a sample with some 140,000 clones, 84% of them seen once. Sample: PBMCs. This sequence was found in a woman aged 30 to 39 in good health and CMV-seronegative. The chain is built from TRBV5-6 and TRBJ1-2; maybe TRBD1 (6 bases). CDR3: CASSLFDRRIYGYTF. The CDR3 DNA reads TGTGCCAGCAGCTTGTTTGACAGGCGAATCTATGGCTACACCTTC.